This T cell receptor (beta chain) came from a study of cytomegalovirus exposure and HLA in healthy donors. A remark on this clone: Its antigen remains unidentified.

A multiplex PCR was run with 60 Vbeta primers and 13 Jbeta primers. TCRdb's copy holds only in-frame clones and misses some; the assay was immunoSEQ multiplex PCR. The sample holds 64,000 or so clones, less than 75% seen once. Findings and limits, study-wide: Excluded: some indistinguishable V segments such as TRBV6-2 and TRBV6-3.

The ends lost 4 bases at V and 8 bases at J; junction bases unmatched: 6. This CDR3 has 14 amino acids. Looked up from germline, CDR1 is SGHDT and CDR2 is YYEEEE. This TCR came from a man aged 40-49 years in good health and CMV-seropositive. The chain recombines TRBV5-6 with TRBJ1-4, with 9 positions matching TRBD1. The sample comprised PBMCs. CDR3 residues: CASSPDRGAEKLFF. The CDR3 nucleotides read TGTGCCAGCAGCCCCGACAGGGGGGCCGAAAAACTGTTTTTT. Based on the CDR3 plus reference TRBV5-6 and TRBJ1-4, the full variable domain is DAGVTQSPTHLIKTRGQQVTLRCSPKSGHDTVSWYQQALGQGPQFIFQYYEEEERQRGNFPDRFSGHQFPNYSSELNVNALLLGDSALYLCASSPDRGAEKLFFGSGTQLSVL.